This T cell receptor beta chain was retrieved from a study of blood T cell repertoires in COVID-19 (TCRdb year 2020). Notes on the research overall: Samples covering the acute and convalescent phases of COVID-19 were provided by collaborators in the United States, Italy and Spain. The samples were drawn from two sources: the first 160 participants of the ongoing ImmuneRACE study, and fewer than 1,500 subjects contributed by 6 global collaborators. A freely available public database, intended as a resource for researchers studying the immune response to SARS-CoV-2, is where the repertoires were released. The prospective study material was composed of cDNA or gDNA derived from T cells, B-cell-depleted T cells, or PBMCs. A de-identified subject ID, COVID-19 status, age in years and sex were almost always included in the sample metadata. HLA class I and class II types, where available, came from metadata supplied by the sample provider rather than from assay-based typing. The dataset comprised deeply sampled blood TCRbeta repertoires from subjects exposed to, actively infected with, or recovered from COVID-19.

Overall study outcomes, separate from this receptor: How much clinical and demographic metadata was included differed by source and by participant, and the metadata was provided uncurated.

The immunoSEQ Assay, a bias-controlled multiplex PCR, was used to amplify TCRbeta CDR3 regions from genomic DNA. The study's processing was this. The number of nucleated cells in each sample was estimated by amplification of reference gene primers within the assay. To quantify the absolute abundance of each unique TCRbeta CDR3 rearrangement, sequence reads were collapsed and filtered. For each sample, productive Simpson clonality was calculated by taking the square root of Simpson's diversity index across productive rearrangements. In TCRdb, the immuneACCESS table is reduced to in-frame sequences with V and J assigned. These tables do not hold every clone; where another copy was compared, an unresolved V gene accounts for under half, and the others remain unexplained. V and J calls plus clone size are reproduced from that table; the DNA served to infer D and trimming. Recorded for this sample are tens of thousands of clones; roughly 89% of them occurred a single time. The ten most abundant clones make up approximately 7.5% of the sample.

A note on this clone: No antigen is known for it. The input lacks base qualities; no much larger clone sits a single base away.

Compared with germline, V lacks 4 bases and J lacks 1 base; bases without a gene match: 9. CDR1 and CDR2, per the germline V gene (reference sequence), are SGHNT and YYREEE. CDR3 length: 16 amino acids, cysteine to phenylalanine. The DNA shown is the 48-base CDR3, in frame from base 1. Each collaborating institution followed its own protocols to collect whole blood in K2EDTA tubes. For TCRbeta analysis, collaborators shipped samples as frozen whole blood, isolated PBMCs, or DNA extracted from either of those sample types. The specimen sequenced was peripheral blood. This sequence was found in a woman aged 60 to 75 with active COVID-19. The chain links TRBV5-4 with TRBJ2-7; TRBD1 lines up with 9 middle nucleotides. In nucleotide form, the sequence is TGTGCCAGCAGCCCCCCGGGACAGGGTCCTTCCTACGAGCAGTACTTC. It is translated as CASSPPGQGPSYEQYF. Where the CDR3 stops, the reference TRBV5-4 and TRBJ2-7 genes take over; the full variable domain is ETGVTQSPTHLIKTRGQQVTLRCSSQSGHNTVSWYQQALGQGPQFIFQYYREEENGRGNFPPRFSGLQFPNYSSELNVNALELDDSALYLCASSPPGQGPSYEQYFGPGTRLTVT.